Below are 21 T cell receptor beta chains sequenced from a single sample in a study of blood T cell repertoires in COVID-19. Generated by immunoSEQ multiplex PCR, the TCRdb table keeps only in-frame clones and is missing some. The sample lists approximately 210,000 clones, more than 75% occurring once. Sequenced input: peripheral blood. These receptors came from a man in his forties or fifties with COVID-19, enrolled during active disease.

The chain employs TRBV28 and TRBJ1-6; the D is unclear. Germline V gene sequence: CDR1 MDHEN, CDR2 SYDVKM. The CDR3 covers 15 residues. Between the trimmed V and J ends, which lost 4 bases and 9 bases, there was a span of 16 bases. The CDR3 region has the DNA TGTGCCAGCAGTTCCCCCTTGGAGATTAGTTCACCCCTCCACTTT. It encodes CASSSPLEISSPLHF.

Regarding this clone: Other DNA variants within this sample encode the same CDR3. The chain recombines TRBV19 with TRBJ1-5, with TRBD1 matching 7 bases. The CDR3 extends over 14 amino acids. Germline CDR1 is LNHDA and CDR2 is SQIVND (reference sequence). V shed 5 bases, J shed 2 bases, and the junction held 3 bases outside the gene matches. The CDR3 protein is CASSGTGGNQPQHF. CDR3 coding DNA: TGTGCCAGTAGTGGAACAGGGGGCAATCAGCCCCAGCATTTT. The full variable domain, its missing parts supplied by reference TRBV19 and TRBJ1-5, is DGGITQSPKYLFRKEGQNVTLSCEQNLNHDAMYWYRQDPGQGLRLIYYSQIVNDFQKGDIAEGYSVSREKKESFPLTVTSAQKNPTAFYLCASSGTGGNQPQHFGDGTRLSIL.

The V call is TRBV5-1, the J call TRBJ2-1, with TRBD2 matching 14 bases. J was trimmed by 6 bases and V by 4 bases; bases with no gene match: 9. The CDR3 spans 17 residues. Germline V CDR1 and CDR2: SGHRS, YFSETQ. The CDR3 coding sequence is TGCGCCAGCAGCCGGTCCGGGACTAGCGGGAGCTCCAATGAGCAGTTCTTC. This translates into CASSRSGTSGSSNEQFF.

The CDR3 is CAWSDGQTSYEQYF. CDR3 coding DNA: TGTGCCTGGAGTGACGGACAGACCTCCTACGAGCAGTACTTC. The chain has TRBV30 and TRBJ2-7; TRBD1 is a possible D gene (6 bases). The CDR3 has 14 residues. Germline assignment: CDR1 GTSNPN and CDR2 SVGIG (reference sequence). Deletions cut 1 base from V and 0 bases from J, with 10 bases between.

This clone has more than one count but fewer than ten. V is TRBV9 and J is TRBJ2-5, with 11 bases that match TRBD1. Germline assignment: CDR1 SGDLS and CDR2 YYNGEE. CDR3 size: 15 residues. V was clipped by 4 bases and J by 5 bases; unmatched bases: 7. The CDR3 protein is CASSLGQGVDETQYF. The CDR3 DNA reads TGTGCCAGCAGCTTGGGACAGGGGGTGGATGAGACCCAGTACTTC.

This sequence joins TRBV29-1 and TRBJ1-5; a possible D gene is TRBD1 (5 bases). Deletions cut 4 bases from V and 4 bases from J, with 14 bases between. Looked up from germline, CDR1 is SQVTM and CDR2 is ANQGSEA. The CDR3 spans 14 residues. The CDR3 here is CSVVRPGSNQPQHF. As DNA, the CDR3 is TGCAGCGTTGTTAGGCCAGGGTCTAATCAGCCCCAGCATTTT.

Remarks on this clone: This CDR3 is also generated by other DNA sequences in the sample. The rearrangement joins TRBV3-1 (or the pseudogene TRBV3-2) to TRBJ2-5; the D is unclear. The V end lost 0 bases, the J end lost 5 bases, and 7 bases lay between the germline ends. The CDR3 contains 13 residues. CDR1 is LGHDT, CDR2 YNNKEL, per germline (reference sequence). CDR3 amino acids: CASSQERRETQYF. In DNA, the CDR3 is TGTGCCAGCAGCCAAGAACGTCGGGAGACCCAGTACTTC.

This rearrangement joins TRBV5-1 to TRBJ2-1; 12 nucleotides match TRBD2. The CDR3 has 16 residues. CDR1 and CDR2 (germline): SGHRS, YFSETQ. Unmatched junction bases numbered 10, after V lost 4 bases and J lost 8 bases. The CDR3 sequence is CASSLAGGRSFDEQFF. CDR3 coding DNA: TGCGCCAGCAGCCTAGCGGGAGGGCGTAGTTTTGATGAGCAGTTCTTC.

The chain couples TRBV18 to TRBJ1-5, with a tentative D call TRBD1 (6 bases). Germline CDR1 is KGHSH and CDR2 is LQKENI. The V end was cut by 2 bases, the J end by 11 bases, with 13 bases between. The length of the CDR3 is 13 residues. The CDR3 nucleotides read TGTGCCAGCTCACCAACGGACAGCCAGTCCCAGCATTTT. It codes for CASSPTDSQSQHF.

DNA of the CDR3: TGCGCCAGCAGCGGGACTAGCGGGAGTCAAAACATTCAGTACTTC. Translated, it gives CASSGTSGSQNIQYF. The chain recombines TRBV10-2 with TRBJ2-4, with 14 bases that match TRBD2. Germline V gene lookup returns CDR1 WSHSY and CDR2 SAAADI. J was trimmed by 5 bases and V by 6 bases; bases with no gene match: 3. This CDR3 has 15 residues.

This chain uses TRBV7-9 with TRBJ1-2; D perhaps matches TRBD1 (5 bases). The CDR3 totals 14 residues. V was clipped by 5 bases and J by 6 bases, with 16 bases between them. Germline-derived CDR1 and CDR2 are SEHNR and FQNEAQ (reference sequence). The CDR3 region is CASSAARTGNGYTF. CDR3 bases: TGTGCCAGCAGCGCCGCGCGCACAGGCAATGGCTACACCTTC.

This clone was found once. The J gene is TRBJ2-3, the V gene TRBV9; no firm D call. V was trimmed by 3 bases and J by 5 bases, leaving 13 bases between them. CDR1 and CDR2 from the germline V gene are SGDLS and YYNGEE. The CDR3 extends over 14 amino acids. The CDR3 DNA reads TGTGCCAGCAGCGCCGGCCCATCGGGAGATACGCAGTATTTT. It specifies CASSAGPSGDTQYF.

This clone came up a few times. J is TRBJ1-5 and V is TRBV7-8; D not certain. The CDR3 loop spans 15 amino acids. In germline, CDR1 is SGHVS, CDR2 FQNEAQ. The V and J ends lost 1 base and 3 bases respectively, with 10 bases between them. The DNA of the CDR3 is TGTGCCAGCAGCTTAGACTTGGGAGTCAATCAGCCCCAGCATTTT. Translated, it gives CASSLDLGVNQPQHF. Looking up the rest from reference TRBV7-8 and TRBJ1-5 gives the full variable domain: GAGVSQSPRYKVAKRGQDVALRCDPISGHVSLFWYQQALGQGPEFLTYFQNEAQLDKSGLPSDRFFAERPEGSVSTLKIQRTQQEDSAVYLCASSLDLGVNQPQHFGDGTRLSIL.

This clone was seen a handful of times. The CDR3 DNA is TGCAGCGTGGGGTCGGACAGGTCTGGCTACACCTTC. Translating gives CSVGSDRSGYTF. V usage is TRBV29-1 and J usage is TRBJ1-2; 7 bases match TRBD1. This CDR3 has 12 residues. Germline values: CDR1 SQVTM, CDR2 ANQGSEA. The junction had 8 bases not matched to a gene; V was cut back by 6 bases and J by 7 bases.

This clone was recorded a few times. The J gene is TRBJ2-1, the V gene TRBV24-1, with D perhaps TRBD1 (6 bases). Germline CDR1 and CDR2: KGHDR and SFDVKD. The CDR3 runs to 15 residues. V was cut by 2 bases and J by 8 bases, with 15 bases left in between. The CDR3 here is CATSDYYRAGDEQFF. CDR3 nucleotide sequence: TGTGCCACCAGTGATTACTACAGGGCTGGCGATGAGCAGTTCTTC.

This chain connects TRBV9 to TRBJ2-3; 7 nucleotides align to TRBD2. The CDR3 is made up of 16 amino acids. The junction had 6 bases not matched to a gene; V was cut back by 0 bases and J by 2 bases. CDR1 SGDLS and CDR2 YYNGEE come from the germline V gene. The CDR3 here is CASSVVGAGITDTQYF. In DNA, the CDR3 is TGTGCCAGCAGCGTAGTGGGAGCGGGGATCACAGATACGCAGTATTTT.

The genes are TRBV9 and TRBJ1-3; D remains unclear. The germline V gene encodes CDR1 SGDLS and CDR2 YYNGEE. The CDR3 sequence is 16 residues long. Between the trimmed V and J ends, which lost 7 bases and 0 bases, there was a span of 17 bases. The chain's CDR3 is CASGGQPPYSGNTIYF. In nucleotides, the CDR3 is TGTGCCAGCGGAGGGCAGCCTCCTTACTCTGGAAACACCATATATTTT.

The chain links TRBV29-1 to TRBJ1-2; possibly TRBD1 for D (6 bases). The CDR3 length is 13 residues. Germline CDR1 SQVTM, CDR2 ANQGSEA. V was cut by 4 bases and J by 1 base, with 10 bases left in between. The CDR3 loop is CSVGRTDNYGYTF. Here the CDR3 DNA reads TGCAGCGTTGGAAGGACAGATAACTATGGCTACACCTTC.

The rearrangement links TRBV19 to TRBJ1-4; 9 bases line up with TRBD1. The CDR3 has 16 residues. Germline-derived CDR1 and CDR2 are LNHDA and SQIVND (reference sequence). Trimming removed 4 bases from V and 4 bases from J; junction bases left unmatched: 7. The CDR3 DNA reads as TGTGCCAGTAGTACCAGACAGGGGGGCATTAATGAAAAACTGTTTTTT. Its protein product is CASSTRQGGINEKLFF.

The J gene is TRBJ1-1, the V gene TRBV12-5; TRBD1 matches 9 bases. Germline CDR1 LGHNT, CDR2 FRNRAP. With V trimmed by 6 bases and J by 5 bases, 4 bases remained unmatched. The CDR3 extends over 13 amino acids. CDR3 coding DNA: TGTGCTAGTGGGGGGACAGGGATAACTGAAGCTTTCTTT. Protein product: CASGGTGITEAFF.

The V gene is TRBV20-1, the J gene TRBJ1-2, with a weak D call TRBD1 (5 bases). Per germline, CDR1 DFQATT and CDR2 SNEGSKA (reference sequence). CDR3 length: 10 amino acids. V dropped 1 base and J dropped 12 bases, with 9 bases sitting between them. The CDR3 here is CSARGTRDTF. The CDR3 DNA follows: TGCAGTGCTAGAGGGACACGCGACACCTTC.